This T cell receptor beta chain emerged from a study of cytomegalovirus exposure and HLA in healthy donors. This clone showed up just once. PCR primers comprised 60 Vbeta and 13 Jbeta primers. Generated by immunoSEQ multiplex PCR, the TCRdb table keeps only in-frame clones and is missing some. The table includes tens of thousands of clones, approximately 58% detected once. The CDR3 has 11 amino acids. The germline V gene encodes CDR1 DFQATT and CDR2 SNEGSKA (reference sequence). V was trimmed by 7 bases and J by 3 bases, leaving 9 bases between them. The chain employs TRBV20-1 and TRBJ1-1, with unresolved D. This TCR was recovered from a woman between 50 and 59 years old in good health and CMV-seronegative. The sample was PBMCs. CDR3 coding DNA: TGCAGTGTACCCGGGGACACTGAAGCTTTCTTT. This gives the protein CSVPGDTEAFF.